The 21 T cell receptor beta chains presented below share a single source sample, sequenced in a study of cytomegalovirus exposure and HLA in healthy donors. 60 Vbeta and 13 Jbeta primers were used in PCR. Measured with immunoSEQ multiplex PCR; TCRdb has only the in-frame clones, and not every one. The repertoire holds some 170,000 clones, with approximately 80% as singletons. The sample comprised PBMCs. The source of these receptors is a woman aged 18-35 years in good health and CMV-seropositive.

The sample holds a few counts of this clone. The rearrangement links TRBV27 to TRBJ2-7; TRBD1 matches 7 bases. The CDR3 runs to 13 residues. CDR1 and CDR2 (germline): MNHEY, SMNVEV (reference sequence). The trim removed 5 bases at V and 7 bases at J, leaving 8 bases unmatched. CDR3 sequence: CASSRDREMEQYF. CDR3 coding DNA: TGTGCCAGCAGTCGGGACAGAGAAATGGAGCAGTACTTC.

V gene TRBV5-6 combines with J gene TRBJ2-1; 7 nucleotides align to TRBD1. The CDR3 is 19 amino acids. V trimming: 0 bases; J trimming: 10 bases; junction bases outside the gene matches: 22. Germline assignment: CDR1 SGHDT and CDR2 YYEEEE. In DNA, the CDR3 is TGTGCCAGCAGCTTGGTTACAGGGGCGACGAAATCGGCGCTAATGGAGCAGTTCTTC. Its translation is CASSLVTGATKSALMEQFF.

In this sample, this clone turned up a few times. The rearrangement links TRBV5-4 to TRBJ1-5, with 8 bases lining up with TRBD1. Germline-derived CDR1 and CDR2 are SGHNT and YYREEE (reference sequence). The CDR3 consists of 15 residues. Trimming took 4 bases from V and 0 from J; bases not matched to a gene: 3. In nucleotides, the CDR3 is TGTGCCAGCAGCAAGGGACAGGATAGCAATCAGCCCCAGCATTTT. Translating gives CASSKGQDSNQPQHF.

This sequence joins TRBV19 and TRBJ1-4, with D maybe TRBD1 (6 bases). The CDR3 is 13 residues long. Germline lookup yields CDR1 LNHDA and CDR2 SQIVND (reference sequence). Deletions cut 5 bases from V and 8 bases from J, with 12 bases between. The CDR3 sequence: CASSPGDGEKLFF. Written as DNA, the CDR3 is TGTGCCAGTAGTCCAGGGGACGGGGAAAAACTGTTTTTT.

This chain joins TRBV9 and TRBJ2-5; TRBD1 agrees at 7 bases. J gave up 5 bases and V 4 bases, and 8 bases lay outside the gene matches. The CDR3 runs 14 residues. The V gene's germline CDR1 is SGDLS and CDR2 YYNGEE. The CDR3 sequence is CASSPGGDRETQYF. The DNA of the CDR3 is TGTGCCAGCAGCCCAGGGGGTGATAGGGAGACCCAGTACTTC.

The rearrangement links TRBV9 to TRBJ2-5, with TRBD2 matching over 9 bases. Trimming at V came to 3 bases and at J to 3 bases, leaving 0 bases not matched to a gene. Germline CDR1 SGDLS, CDR2 YYNGEE. The CDR3 is 13 amino acids. The CDR3, as DNA: TGTGCCAGCAGCGGACTAGCGGAAGAGACCCAGTACTTC. The encoded protein is CASSGLAEETQYF.

This clone occurred a few times. V gene TRBV11-2 combines with J gene TRBJ1-1, with D tentatively TRBD1 (5 bases). Germline V gene sequence: CDR1 SGHAT, CDR2 FQNNGV. Trimming removed 1 base from V and 6 bases from J, with 9 bases in between. The CDR3 has 13 residues. The chain's CDR3 is CASSLAGFAEAFF. The CDR3 DNA sequence: TGTGCCAGCAGCTTAGCAGGGTTTGCTGAAGCTTTCTTT.

The chain is built from TRBV5-6 and TRBJ2-2; TRBD2 aligns across 7 bases. Unmatched junction bases numbered 5, after V lost 1 base and J lost 5 bases. The CDR3 consists of 15 residues. Germline-derived CDR1 and CDR2 are SGHDT and YYEEEE. The CDR3 reads CASSLPSGGTGELFF. The CDR3 DNA reads TGTGCCAGCAGCTTGCCTAGCGGAGGTACCGGGGAGCTGTTTTTT. The full variable domain, rest sourced from reference TRBV5-6 and TRBJ2-2, is DAGVTQSPTHLIKTRGQQVTLRCSPKSGHDTVSWYQQALGQGPQFIFQYYEEEERQRGNFPDRFSGHQFPNYSSELNVNALLLGDSALYLCASSLPSGGTGELFFGEGSRLTVL.

This clone has more than one count but fewer than ten. The genes are TRBV19 and TRBJ2-2; 7 nucleotides agree with TRBD1. Germline V CDR1 and CDR2: LNHDA, SQIVND (reference sequence). The J segment lost 3 bases and the V segment lost 4 bases, leaving 8 bases of the junction unmatched. The CDR3 spans 16 residues. The CDR3 nucleotides are TGTGCCAGTAGTACCGCAAGGGGGCCCGACACCGGGGAGCTGTTTTTT. It yields the protein CASSTARGPDTGELFF.

This clone was seen a handful of times. The rearrangement joins TRBV7-2 to TRBJ1-2; 9 bases are shared with TRBD1. Germline trimming cut 5 bases from V and 3 bases from J; bases unmatched to any gene: 13. Germline CDR1 is SGHTA and CDR2 is FQGNSA. The CDR3 length is 17 residues. The DNA of the CDR3 is TGTGCCAGCAGCCTACAGGGGGCGGTTTACGGGTACTATGGCTACACCTTC. Translated, it gives CASSLQGAVYGYYGYTF. Together with reference TRBV7-2 and TRBJ1-2, the CDR3 gives the full variable domain: GAGVSQSPSNKVTEKGKDVELRCDPISGHTALYWYRQSLGQGLEFLIYFQGNSAPDKSGLPSDRFSAERTGGSVSTLTIQRTQQEDSAVYLCASSLQGAVYGYYGYTFGSGTRLTVV.

This chain links TRBV6-5 with TRBJ1-1; 7 positions match TRBD1. This CDR3 spans 15 amino acids. After removal of 6 bases from V and 11 bases from J, the junction contained 18 bases not matched to a gene. The germline gives CDR1 MNHEY, CDR2 SVGAGI. The CDR3 sequence is CASSPWSGGWVTAFF. CDR3 DNA sequence: TGTGCCAGCAGCCCTTGGTCAGGGGGATGGGTAACGGCTTTCTTT.

In this sample, this clone turned up once. J is TRBJ2-7 and V is TRBV5-4; D ambiguous. Germline-derived CDR1 and CDR2 are SGHNT and YYREEE (reference sequence). V lost 2 bases, J lost 4 bases, and 10 bases lay in between. CDR3 size: 13 residues. As DNA, the CDR3 is TGTGCCAGCAGCTTTCCCCCCCCGTACGAGCAGTACTTC. Translating it yields CASSFPPPYEQYF. Using reference TRBV5-4 and TRBJ2-7 for the parts outside the CDR3, the full variable domain is ETGVTQSPTHLIKTRGQQVTLRCSSQSGHNTVSWYQQALGQGPQFIFQYYREEENGRGNFPPRFSGLQFPNYSSELNVNALELDDSALYLCASSFPPPYEQYFGPGTRLTVT.

The chain joins TRBV2 to TRBJ2-5, with TRBD2 matching over 10 bases. CDR3 length equals 16 residues. Per the germline V gene, CDR1 is SNHLY and CDR2 is FYNNEI. Trimming removed 5 bases from V and 4 bases from J; junction bases left unmatched: 10. The CDR3 region is CASSRERGGSRETQYF. The DNA for the CDR3 is TGTGCCAGCAGTAGGGAGCGGGGGGGCTCGAGAGAGACCCAGTACTTC.

The genes are TRBV5-5 and TRBJ1-5; tentatively, D is TRBD1 (5 bases). The germline V gene encodes CDR1 SGHKS and CDR2 YYEKEE (reference sequence). This CDR3 has 14 residues. Between the trimmed V and J ends, which lost 0 bases and 7 bases, there was a span of 11 bases. CDR3 sequence reads: CASSLASGYQPQHF. The CDR3 DNA is TGTGCCAGCAGCTTGGCGTCAGGGTACCAGCCCCAGCATTTT.

The V gene is TRBV27, the J gene TRBJ2-7, with 7 bases identical to TRBD2. Germline loops: CDR1 MNHEY, CDR2 SMNVEV (reference sequence). This CDR3 region has 14 residues. J gave up 3 bases and V 6 bases, and 8 bases lay outside the gene matches. The DNA for the CDR3 is TGTGCCAGCAGGGAGGGAGGACTAGTCTACGAGCAGTACTTC. Encoded protein: CASREGGLVYEQYF.

This chain links TRBV30 with TRBJ2-1, with 7 bases that match TRBD1. The CDR3 spans 14 residues. The germline V gene encodes CDR1 GTSNPN and CDR2 SVGIG (reference sequence). J was trimmed by 2 bases and V by 4 bases; bases with no gene match: 5. This CDR3 is CAWTIGGTYNEQFF. The CDR3 bases are TGTGCCTGGACTATAGGGGGCACCTACAATGAGCAGTTCTTC.

The genes are TRBV10-3 and TRBJ1-2; D ambiguous. Germline CDR1 reads ENHRY; CDR2 reads SYGVKD. With 5 bases removed from V and 0 bases from J, the gap between germline ends came to 16 bases. The CDR3 contains 16 residues. CDR3 in DNA: TGTGCCATCAGTCAAGATGAGGGTTTAGCTAACTATGGCTACACCTTC. This gives the protein CAISQDEGLANYGYTF.

This clone was counted once. The chain recombines TRBV27 with TRBJ1-2; D is unclear. V was cut by 6 bases and J by 3 bases, with 8 bases left in between. Germline V lookup: CDR1 MNHEY, CDR2 SMNVEV (reference sequence). This CDR3 is built from 12 residues. For the CDR3, the DNA is TGTGCCAGCAGCAGCGGGTACTATGGCTACACCTTC. It codes for CASSSGYYGYTF.

This clone was observed once. The rearrangement links TRBV10-3 to TRBJ2-7; 9 bases match TRBD1. The V segment lost 10 bases and the J segment 3 bases; nucleotides outside the gene matches: 7. The length of the CDR3 is 13 residues. Per the germline V gene, CDR1 is ENHRY and CDR2 is SYGVKD. The CDR3 DNA sequence: TGTGCCAGCTCCGGGACAGGGCTCTACGAGCAGTACTTC. Its translation is CASSGTGLYEQYF.

This rearrangement joins TRBV7-2 to TRBJ2-7; 12 positions match TRBD2. CDR1 is SGHTA and CDR2 is FQGNSA in the germline V gene. V lost 4 bases to trimming and J lost 7 bases; unmatched junction nucleotides: 8. The CDR3 loop spans 15 amino acids. For the CDR3, the DNA is TGTGCCAGCAGCTCCCCTAGCGGGGGGGCGCGGGAGCAGTACTTC. Its translation is CASSSPSGGAREQYF. The complete variable domain, with remaining parts taken from reference TRBV7-2 and TRBJ2-7, reads GAGVSQSPSNKVTEKGKDVELRCDPISGHTALYWYRQSLGQGLEFLIYFQGNSAPDKSGLPSDRFSAERTGGSVSTLTIQRTQQEDSAVYLCASSSPSGGAREQYFGPGTRLTVT.

This clone appeared a few times. This sequence joins TRBV19 and TRBJ1-2; D is undetermined. Trimming cost V 5 bases and J 2 bases, with 6 bases left between them. Germline CDR1 LNHDA, CDR2 SQIVND (reference sequence). The CDR3 is 12 residues long. CDR3 DNA: TGTGCCAGTAGTGAGCGAAACTATGGCTACACCTTC. It encodes CASSERNYGYTF.